A selection of T cell receptor beta chains follows, all from one sample in a study of T cell repertoires in cytomegalovirus infection. TCRdb redid the calling of the reads with MiXCR, one entry per CDR3 protein. This table holds fewer than 60,000 distinct CDR3 sequences, around 19% found once. No antigen has been assigned to these receptors. The sample in question was CD8+ T cells from cultured PBMCs, obtained from culture after CMV antigen stimulation. Receptors originate from a human donor in good health (CMV status not recorded). Some clones in this sample may be carry-over from other donors' samples. The CDR3 runs from the conserved cysteine through the conserved F or W. Fields, in order: V gene, clone size, J gene, D gene, CDR3 DNA, CDR3 protein. A D gene is named only where the DNA matches it firmly. The listing skips clone size in some rows; elsewhere it reads once, few, many or a size class.

>TRBV4-1|-|TRBJ1-5|-
TGCGCCAGCAGCCAAGGTAGCAATCAGCCCCAGCATTTT
CASSQGSNQPQHF
>TRBV4-3|-|TRBJ2-5|TRBD2
TGCGCCAGCAGCCTCGGGACTAGCGGGTTTGAGACCCAGTACTTC
CASSLGTSGFETQYF
>TRBV7-2|-|TRBJ1-1|-
TGTGCCAGCAGCTTAGCAGGGCAGGGCACTGAAGCTTTCTTT
CASSLAGQGTEAFF
>TRBV12-3/TRBV12-4|few|TRBJ2-3|TRBD2
TGTGCCAGCAAAGAGCGGGGGGGCGCAGATACGCAGTATTTT
CASKERGGADTQYF
>TRBV2|-|TRBJ1-2|-
TGTGCCAGCATGAGGGGGGCGCGGGGCTACACCTTC
CASMRGARGYTF
>TRBV28|few|TRBJ2-7|-
TGTGCCAGCAGTACAAGCTTAATCCGATACGAGCAGTACTTC
CASSTSLIRYEQYF
>TRBV15|few|TRBJ2-1|TRBD1
TGTGCCACCAGCAGAGATCCGGCCCGGGACAGGGGTGGTTATGAGCAGTTCTTC
CATSRDPARDRGGYEQFF
>TRBV7-2|few|TRBJ1-6|TRBD1
TGTGCCAGCAGCTTAGATAGGGGGACAGGGAAGTTTCTGGGCAATTCACCCCTCCACTTT
CASSLDRGTGKFLGNSPLHF
>TRBV27|-|TRBJ2-3|-
TGTGCCAGCGCCCGATCGGGAGATACGCAGTATTTT
CASARSGDTQYF
>TRBV7-3|few|TRBJ2-2|TRBD1
TGTGCCAGCAGCTTAATCAGGGGGCGGAACACCGGGGAGCTGTTTTTT
CASSLIRGRNTGELFF
>TRBV6-5|few|TRBJ2-7|TRBD1
TGTGCCAGCAGTTATTTCGGGACAGGTACCGAGCAGTACTTC
CASSYFGTGTEQYF
>TRBV28|few|TRBJ2-7|TRBD1
TGTGCCAGCAGTTCCCCGAGGACAGGGGGCGGAGAGCAGTACTTC
CASSSPRTGGGEQYF
>TRBV12-3/TRBV12-4|-|TRBJ2-5|-
TGTGCCAGCAGTCAACAAGAGACCCAGTACTTC
CASSQQETQYF
>TRBV11-2|few|TRBJ1-1|-
TGTGCCAGCAGCACGCGGACAGCCTACATGAACACTGAAGCTTTCTTT
CASSTRTAYMNTEAFF
>TRBV7-6|few|TRBJ2-3|-
TGTGCCAGCAGCTTATTCGGGACTGAGACGACAGATACGCAGTATTTT
CASSLFGTETTDTQYF
>TRBV6-1|few|TRBJ2-1|-
TGTGCCAGCAGTGAAGCGCTCGGGAACTGGGACCTGTACAATGAGCAGTTCTTC
CASSEALGNWDLYNEQFF
>TRBV11-2|-|TRBJ1-2|-
TGTGCCAGCAGCTTAGCCCCCGGGGCGATGAGTGGCTACACCTTC
CASSLAPGAMSGYTF
>TRBV12-3/TRBV12-4|few|TRBJ2-2|TRBD2
TGTGCCAGCAGGTCCGATAGCGGGGGGGCGATAACCGGGGAGCTGTTTTTT
CASRSDSGGAITGELFF
>TRBV12-3/TRBV12-4|-|TRBJ1-5|TRBD1
TGTGCCAGCAGTTTACCAGGGGGCAGGCCCCAGCATTTT
CASSLPGGRPQHF
>TRBV12-3/TRBV12-4|few|TRBJ2-3|TRBD2
TGTGCCAGCAGCCCCGGGACTAGCGAACTCACAGATACGCAGTATTTT
CASSPGTSELTDTQYF
>TRBV7-9|few|TRBJ2-2|TRBD1
TGTGCCAGCAGTCCGGTAGGGGGCCACGCCGGGGAGCTGTTTTTT
CASSPVGGHAGELFF
>TRBV7-2|-|TRBJ2-7|TRBD1
TGTGCCAGCAGCTCCTTAGACAGGGGGCAATATCGGGGCTACGAGCAGTACTTC
CASSSLDRGQYRGYEQYF
>TRBV13|few|TRBJ1-1|-
TGTGCCAGCAGCGCGTTGAACACTGAAGCTTTCTTT
CASSALNTEAFF
>TRBV28|few|TRBJ1-5|TRBD1
TGTGCCAGCAGCGGCCTGGGACAGGGAAATCAGCCCCAGCATTTT
CASSGLGQGNQPQHF
>TRBV4-1|few|TRBJ1-2|-
TGCGCCAGCAGCCAAGATCCGGGACTCGGGACGGATGGCTACACCTTC
CASSQDPGLGTDGYTF
>TRBV28|-|TRBJ2-7|TRBD1
TGTGCCAGCAGTCCCGGGACAGGGTTCTCCTACGAGCAGTACTTC
CASSPGTGFSYEQYF
>TRBV28|few|TRBJ2-3|-
TGTGCCAGCAGCCTCGTCGCAGGGGAGCTCCCAGATACGCAGTATTTT
CASSLVAGELPDTQYF
>TRBV7-8|-|TRBJ1-2|TRBD1
TGTGCCAGCAGCTCGGGACAGGGCCCTAACTATGGCTACACCTTC
CASSSGQGPNYGYTF
>TRBV12-3/TRBV12-4|-|TRBJ2-7|-
TGTGCCAGCAGCCGGGACACCTACGAGCAGTACTTC
CASSRDTYEQYF
>TRBV7-9|few|TRBJ1-6|-
TGTGCCAGCAGCCCGGGGAGTAATTCACCCCTCCACTTT
CASSPGSNSPLHF
>TRBV6-2/TRBV6-3|-|TRBJ2-3|TRBD1
TGTGCCAGTTCCCGACAGGGCCGCACAGATACGCAGTATTTT
CASSRQGRTDTQYF